This T cell receptor beta chain was recorded in a study of blood T cells in healthy people across ages. Study findings and constraints: Older age coincided with a roughly linear decline in TCR beta diversity per million T cells.

PCR was performed a second time for roughly 7 to 12 cycles using a sample-barcoded 5' primer and a J-beta primer mix. TCRdb passed the 5' RACE reads through MiXCR, listing each CDR3 protein once. There are 1.5 million to 2 million distinct CDR3 sequences in the sample; around 50% occur only once, and around 2.1% lies in the top ten. In regard to this clonotype: Its antigen is not known.

The CDR3 is made up of 16 amino acids. V lost 0 bases, J lost 4 bases, and 5 bases stayed unmatched. The germline CDR1 and CDR2 sequences are LGHNA and YNFKEQ. The source is a woman between 35 and 50 years old in good health. The sample taken for sequencing was blood. The V and J genes are TRBV4-2 and TRBJ2-1, with 8 bases identical to TRBD2. Here the CDR3 reads CASSQDKAGGYNEQFF. The CDR3 nucleotides are TGTGCCAGCAGCCAAGATAAGGCGGGGGGATACAATGAGCAGTTCTTC.